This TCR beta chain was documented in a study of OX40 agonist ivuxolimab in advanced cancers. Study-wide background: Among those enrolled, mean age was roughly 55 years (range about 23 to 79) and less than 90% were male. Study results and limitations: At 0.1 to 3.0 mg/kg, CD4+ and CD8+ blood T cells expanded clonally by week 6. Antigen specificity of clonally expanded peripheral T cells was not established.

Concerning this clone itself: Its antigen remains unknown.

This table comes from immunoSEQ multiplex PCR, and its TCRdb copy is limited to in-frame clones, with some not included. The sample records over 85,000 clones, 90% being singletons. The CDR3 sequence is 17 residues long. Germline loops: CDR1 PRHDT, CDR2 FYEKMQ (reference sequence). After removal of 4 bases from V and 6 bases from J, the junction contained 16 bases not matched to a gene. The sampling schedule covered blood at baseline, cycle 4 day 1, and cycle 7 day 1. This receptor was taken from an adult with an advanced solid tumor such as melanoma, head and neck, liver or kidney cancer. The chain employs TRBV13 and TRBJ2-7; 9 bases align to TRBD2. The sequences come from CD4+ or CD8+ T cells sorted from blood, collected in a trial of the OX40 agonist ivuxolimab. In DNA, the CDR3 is TGTGCCAGCAGCTCCGTTGTTTTTAGCGGGAGTGGGCGCGAGCAGTACTTC. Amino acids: CASSSVVFSGSGREQYF. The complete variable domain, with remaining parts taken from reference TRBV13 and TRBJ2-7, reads AAGVIQSPRHLIKEKRETATLKCYPIPRHDTVYWYQQGPGQDPQFLISFYEKMQSDKGSIPDRFSAQQFSDYHSELNMSSLELGDSALYFCASSSVVFSGSGREQYFGPGTRLTVT.